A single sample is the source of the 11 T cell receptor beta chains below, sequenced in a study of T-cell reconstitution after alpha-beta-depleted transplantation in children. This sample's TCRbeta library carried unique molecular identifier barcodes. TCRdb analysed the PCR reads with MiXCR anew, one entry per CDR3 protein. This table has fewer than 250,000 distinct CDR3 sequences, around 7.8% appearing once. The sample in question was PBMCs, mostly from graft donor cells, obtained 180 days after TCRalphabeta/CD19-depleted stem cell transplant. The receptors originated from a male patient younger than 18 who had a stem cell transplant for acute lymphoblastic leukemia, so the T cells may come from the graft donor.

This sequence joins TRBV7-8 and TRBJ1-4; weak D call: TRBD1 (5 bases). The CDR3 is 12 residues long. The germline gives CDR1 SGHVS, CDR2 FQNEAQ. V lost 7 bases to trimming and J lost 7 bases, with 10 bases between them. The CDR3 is CASTGAGEKLFF. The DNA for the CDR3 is TGTGCCAGCACCGGGGCCGGTGAAAAACTGTTTTTT.

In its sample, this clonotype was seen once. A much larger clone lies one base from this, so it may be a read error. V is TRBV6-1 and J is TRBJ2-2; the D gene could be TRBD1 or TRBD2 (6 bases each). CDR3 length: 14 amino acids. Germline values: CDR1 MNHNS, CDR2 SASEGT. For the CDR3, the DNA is TGTGCCAGCACAGGGGACTCGAACACCGGGGAGCGGTTTTTT. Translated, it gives CASTGDSNTGERFF.

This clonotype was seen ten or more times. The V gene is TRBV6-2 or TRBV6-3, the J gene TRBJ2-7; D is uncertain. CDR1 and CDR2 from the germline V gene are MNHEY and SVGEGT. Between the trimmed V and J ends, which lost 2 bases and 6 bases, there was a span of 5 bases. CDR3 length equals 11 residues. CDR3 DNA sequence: TGTGCCAGCAGTTACGACCTCGAGCAGTACTTC. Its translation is CASSYDLEQYF.

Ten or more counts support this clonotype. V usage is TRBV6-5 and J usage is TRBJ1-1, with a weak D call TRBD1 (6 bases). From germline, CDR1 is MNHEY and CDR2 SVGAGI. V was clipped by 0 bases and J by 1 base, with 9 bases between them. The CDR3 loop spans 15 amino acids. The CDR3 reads CASSYSAGENTEAFF. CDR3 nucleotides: TGTGCCAGCAGTTACTCGGCAGGGGAGAACACTGAAGCTTTCTTT.

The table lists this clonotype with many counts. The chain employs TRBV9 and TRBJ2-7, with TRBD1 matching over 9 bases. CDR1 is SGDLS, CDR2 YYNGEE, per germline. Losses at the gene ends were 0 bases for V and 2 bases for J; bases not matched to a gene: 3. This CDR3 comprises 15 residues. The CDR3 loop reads CASSVGTGATYEQYF. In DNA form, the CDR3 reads TGTGCCAGCAGCGTAGGGACAGGGGCCACCTACGAGCAGTACTTC.

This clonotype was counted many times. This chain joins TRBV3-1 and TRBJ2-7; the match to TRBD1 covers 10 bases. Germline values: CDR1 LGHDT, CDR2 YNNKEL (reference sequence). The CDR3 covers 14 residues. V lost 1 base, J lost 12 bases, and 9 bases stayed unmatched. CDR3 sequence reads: CASSQGSGGQGGYF. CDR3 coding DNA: TGTGCCAGCAGCCAAGGAAGTGGTGGACAGGGGGGGTACTTC.

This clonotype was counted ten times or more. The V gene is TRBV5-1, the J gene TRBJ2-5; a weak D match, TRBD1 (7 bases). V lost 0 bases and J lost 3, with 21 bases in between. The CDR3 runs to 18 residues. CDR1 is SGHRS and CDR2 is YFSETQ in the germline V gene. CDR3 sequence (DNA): TGCGCCAGCAGCTTGGCCATGAGTCTCAGGGGGGTCGAAGAGACCCAGTACTTC. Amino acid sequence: CASSLAMSLRGVEETQYF.

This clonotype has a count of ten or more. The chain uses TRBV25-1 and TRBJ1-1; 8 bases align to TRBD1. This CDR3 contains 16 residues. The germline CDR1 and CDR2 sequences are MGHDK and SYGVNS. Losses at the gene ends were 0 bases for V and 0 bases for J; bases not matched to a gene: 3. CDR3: CASSEYGTGLNTEAFF. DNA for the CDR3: TGTGCCAGCAGTGAATACGGGACAGGCCTGAACACTGAAGCTTTCTTT.

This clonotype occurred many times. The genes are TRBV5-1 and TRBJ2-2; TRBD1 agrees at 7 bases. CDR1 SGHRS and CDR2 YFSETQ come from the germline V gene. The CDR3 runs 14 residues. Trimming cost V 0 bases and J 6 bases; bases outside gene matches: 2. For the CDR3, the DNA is TGCGCCAGCAGCTTGGAGCAGGGGGCCGGGGAGCTGTTTTTT. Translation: CASSLEQGAGELFF.

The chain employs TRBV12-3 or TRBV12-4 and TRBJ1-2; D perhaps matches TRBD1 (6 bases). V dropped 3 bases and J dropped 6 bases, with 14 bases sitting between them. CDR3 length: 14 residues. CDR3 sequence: CASSFSIRGDGYTF. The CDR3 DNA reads TGTGCCAGCAGTTTTTCTATAAGGGGGGATGGCTACACCTTC.

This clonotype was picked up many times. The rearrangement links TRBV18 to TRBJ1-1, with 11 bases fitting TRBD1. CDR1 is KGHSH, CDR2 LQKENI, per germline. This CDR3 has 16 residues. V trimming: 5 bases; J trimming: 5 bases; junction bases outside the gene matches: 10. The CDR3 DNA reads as TGTGCCAGCTCATCAACTAGGACAGGGGGCGCGACTGAAGCTTTCTTT. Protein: CASSSTRTGGATEAFF.